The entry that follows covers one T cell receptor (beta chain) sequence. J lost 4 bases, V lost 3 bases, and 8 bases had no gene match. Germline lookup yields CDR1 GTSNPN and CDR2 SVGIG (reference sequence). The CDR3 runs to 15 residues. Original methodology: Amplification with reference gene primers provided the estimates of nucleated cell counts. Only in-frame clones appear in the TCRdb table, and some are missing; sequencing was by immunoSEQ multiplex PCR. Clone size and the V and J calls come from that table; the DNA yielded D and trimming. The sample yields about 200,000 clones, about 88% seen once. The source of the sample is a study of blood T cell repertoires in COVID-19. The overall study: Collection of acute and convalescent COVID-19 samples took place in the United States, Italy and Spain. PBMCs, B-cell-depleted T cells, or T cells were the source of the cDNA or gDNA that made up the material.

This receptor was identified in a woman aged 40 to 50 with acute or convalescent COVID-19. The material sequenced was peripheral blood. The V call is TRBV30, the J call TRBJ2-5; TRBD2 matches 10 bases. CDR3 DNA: TGTGCCTGGAGCGCCGGGACTAGCGCGCGAGAGACCCAGTACTTC. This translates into CAWSAGTSARETQYF.